The clone carrying this T cell receptor beta chain was picked up many times. Its cognate antigen is unknown. Together with a sample-barcoded 5' primer, a J-beta primer mix was included in a second PCR lasting about 6 to 12 cycles. Each sample provided no less than 3 million CDR3-containing paired-end reads. TCRdb independently ran MiXCR on the 5' RACE reads; one entry per CDR3 protein. The table has around 800,000 distinct CDR3 sequences, around 68% seen once. Sample donors were healthy Caucasian individuals that came from Russia, aged 6 to 90. Trimming removed 6 bases at V and 8 bases at J, with 20 bases between. The CDR3 has 14 residues. Germline loops: CDR1 DFQATT, CDR2 SNEGSKA (reference sequence). This record comes from a study of blood T cells in healthy people across ages. General study findings and limits: Long-lived donors exceeded aged donors in naive CD4+ cells and diversity. Investigators treated diversity estimates from one million T cells as underestimates.

This sequence joins TRBV20-1 and TRBJ2-1; a weak D match, TRBD2 (7 bases). This clonotype was obtained from a man aged 25 to 40 in good health. Input material: blood. Here the CDR3 DNA reads TGCAGTGCCAGCCGGGGTGCGGGGGCTGATGAGCAGTTCTTC. Protein sequence: CSASRGAGADEQFF.